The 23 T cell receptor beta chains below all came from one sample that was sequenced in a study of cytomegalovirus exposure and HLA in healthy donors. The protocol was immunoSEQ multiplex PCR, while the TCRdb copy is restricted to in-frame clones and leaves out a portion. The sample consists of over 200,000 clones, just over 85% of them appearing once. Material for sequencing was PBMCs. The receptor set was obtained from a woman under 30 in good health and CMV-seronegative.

CDR3 bases: TGTGCCAGCAGCTTCCGCTCCTACGAGCAGTACTTC. Encoded protein: CASSFRSYEQYF. V and J are TRBV7-2 and TRBJ2-7; no definite D call. CDR1 SGHTA and CDR2 FQGNSA come from the germline V gene. Between the trimmed V and J ends, which lost 3 bases and 0 bases, there was a span of 3 bases. This CDR3 contains 12 residues.

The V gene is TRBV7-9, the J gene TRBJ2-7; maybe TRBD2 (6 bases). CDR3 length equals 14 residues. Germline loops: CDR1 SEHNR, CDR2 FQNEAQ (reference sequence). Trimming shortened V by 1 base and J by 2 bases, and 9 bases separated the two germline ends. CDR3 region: CASSLGSGAYEQYF. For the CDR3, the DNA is TGTGCCAGCAGCTTAGGTTCGGGGGCCTACGAGCAGTACTTC.

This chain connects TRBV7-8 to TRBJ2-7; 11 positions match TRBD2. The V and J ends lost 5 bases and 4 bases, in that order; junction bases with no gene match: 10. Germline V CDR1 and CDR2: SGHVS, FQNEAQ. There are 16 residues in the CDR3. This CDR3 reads CASSPEGLAAGYEQYF. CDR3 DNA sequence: TGTGCCAGCAGCCCCGAGGGACTAGCGGCGGGTTACGAGCAGTACTTC.

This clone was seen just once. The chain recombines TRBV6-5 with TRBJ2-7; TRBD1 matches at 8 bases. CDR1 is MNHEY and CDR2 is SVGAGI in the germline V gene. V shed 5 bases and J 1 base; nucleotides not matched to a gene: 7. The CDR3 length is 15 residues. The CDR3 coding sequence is TGTGCCAGCAGTATCTACAGGGGGGAGTCCTACGAGCAGTACTTC. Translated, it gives CASSIYRGESYEQYF.

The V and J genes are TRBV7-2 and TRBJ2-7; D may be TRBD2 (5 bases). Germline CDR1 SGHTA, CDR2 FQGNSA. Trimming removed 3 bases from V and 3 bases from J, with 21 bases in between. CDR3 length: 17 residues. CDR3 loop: CASSFSLRLKAVYEQYF. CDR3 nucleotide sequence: TGTGCCAGCAGCTTTAGTTTGCGACTAAAAGCTGTCTACGAGCAGTACTTC. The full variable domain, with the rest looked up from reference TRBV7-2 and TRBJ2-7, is GAGVSQSPSNKVTEKGKDVELRCDPISGHTALYWYRQSLGQGLEFLIYFQGNSAPDKSGLPSDRFSAERTGGSVSTLTIQRTQQEDSAVYLCASSFSLRLKAVYEQYFGPGTRLTVT.

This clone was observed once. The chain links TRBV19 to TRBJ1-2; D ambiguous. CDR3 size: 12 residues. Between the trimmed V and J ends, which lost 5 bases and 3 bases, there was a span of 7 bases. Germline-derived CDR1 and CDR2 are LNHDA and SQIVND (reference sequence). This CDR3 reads CASSVRDYGYTF. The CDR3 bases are TGTGCCAGTAGTGTCCGGGACTATGGCTACACCTTC. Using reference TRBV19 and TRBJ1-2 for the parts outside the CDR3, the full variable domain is DGGITQSPKYLFRKEGQNVTLSCEQNLNHDAMYWYRQDPGQGLRLIYYSQIVNDFQKGDIAEGYSVSREKKESFPLTVTSAQKNPTAFYLCASSVRDYGYTFGSGTRLTVV.

CDR3 in amino acids: CASSLSGTGSYGYTF. CDR3 DNA sequence: TGTGCCAGCAGCTTATCCGGGACAGGGAGTTATGGCTACACCTTC. The chain uses TRBV5-4 and TRBJ1-2; 9 bases are shared with TRBD1. Germline values: CDR1 SGHNT, CDR2 YYREEE (reference sequence). With 2 bases clipped from V and 5 bases from J, the junction kept 7 bases outside the gene matches. This CDR3 comprises 15 residues.

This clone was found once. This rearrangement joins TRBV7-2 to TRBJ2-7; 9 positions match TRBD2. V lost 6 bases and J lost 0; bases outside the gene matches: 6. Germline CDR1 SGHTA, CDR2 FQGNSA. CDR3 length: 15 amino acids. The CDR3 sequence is CASSVGTSSSYEQYF. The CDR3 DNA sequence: TGTGCCAGCAGTGTAGGGACTAGCAGCTCCTACGAGCAGTACTTC.

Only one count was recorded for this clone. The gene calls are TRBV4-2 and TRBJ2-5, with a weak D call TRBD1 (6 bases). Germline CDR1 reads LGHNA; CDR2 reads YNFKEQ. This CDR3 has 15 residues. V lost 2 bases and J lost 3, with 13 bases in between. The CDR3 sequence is CASSQPGGAEETQYF. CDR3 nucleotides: TGTGCCAGCAGCCAACCTGGGGGCGCAGAAGAGACCCAGTACTTC.

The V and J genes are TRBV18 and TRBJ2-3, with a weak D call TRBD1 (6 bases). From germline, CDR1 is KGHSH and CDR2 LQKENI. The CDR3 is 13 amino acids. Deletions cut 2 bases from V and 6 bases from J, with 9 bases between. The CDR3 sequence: CASSPNDRDTQYF. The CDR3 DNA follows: TGTGCCAGCTCACCAAACGACAGGGATACGCAGTATTTT.

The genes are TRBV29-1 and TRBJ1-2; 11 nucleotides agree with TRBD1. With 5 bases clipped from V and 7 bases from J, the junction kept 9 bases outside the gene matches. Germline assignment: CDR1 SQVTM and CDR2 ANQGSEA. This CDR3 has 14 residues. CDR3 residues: CSVKPGQGDVGYTF. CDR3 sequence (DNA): TGCAGCGTTAAACCGGGACAGGGGGATGTTGGCTACACCTTC.

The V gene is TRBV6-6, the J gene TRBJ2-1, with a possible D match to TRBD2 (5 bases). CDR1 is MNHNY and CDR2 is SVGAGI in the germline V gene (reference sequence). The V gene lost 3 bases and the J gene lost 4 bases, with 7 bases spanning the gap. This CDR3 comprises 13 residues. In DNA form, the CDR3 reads TGTGCCAGCAGTTATGAGCGGTACAATGAGCAGTTCTTC. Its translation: CASSYERYNEQFF.

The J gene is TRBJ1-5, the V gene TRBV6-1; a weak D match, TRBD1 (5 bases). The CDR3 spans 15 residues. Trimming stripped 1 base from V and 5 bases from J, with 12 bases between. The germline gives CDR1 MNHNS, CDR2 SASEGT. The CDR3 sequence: CASSEVGETHQPQHF. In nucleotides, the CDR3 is TGTGCCAGCAGTGAAGTAGGGGAAACCCATCAGCCCCAGCATTTT.

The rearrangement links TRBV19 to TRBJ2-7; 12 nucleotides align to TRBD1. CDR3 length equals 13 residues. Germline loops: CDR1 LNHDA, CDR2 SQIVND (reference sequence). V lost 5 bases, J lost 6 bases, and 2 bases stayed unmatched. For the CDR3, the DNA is TGTGCCAGTAGTCCGGGACAGGGGGCCGAGCAGTACTTC. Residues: CASSPGQGAEQYF.

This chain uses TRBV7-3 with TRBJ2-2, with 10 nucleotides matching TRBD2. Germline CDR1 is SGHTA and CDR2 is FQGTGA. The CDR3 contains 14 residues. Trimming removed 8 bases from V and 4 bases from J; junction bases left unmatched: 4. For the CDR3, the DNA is TGTGCCAGCCGGGTAGCGGGAGGCACCGGGGAGCTGTTTTTT. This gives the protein CASRVAGGTGELFF.

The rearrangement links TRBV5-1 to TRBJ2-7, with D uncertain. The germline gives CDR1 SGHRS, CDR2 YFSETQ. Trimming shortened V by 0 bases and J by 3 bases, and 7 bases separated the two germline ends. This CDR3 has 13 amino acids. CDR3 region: CASSLGRNYEQYF. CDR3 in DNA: TGCGCCAGCAGCTTGGGGCGGAACTACGAGCAGTACTTC.

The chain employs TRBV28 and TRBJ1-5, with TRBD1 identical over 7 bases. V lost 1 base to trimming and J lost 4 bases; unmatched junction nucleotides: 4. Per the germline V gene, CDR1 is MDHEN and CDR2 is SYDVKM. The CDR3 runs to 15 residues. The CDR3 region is CASSLYGQVNQPQHF. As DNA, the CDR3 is TGTGCCAGCAGTTTATACGGACAGGTTAATCAGCCCCAGCATTTT.

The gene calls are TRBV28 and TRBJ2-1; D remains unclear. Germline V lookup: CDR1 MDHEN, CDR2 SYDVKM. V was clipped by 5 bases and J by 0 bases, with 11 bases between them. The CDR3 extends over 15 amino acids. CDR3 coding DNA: TGTGCCAGCAGTGGGCTGGCGAGCTCCTACAATGAGCAGTTCTTC. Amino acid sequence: CASSGLASSYNEQFF.

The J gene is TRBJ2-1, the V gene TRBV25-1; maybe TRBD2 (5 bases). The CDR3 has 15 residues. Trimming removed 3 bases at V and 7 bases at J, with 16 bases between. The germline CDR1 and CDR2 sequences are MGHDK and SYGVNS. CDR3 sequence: CASSDKRGSWNEQFF. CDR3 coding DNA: TGTGCCAGCAGTGATAAGAGAGGGTCGTGGAATGAGCAGTTCTTC.

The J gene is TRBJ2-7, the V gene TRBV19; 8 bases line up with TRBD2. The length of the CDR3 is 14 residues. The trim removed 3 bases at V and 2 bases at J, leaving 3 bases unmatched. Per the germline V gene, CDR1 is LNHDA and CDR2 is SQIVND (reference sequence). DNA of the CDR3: TGTGCCAGTAGTATGACGGGGGGGACCTACGAGCAGTACTTC. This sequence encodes CASSMTGGTYEQYF.

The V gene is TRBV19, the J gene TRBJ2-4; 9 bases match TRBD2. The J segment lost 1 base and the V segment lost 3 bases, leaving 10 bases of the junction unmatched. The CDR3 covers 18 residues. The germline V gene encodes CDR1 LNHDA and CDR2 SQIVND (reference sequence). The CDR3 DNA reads TGTGCCAGTAGTATCGGAGGCGGGAGGGCCCGTGCCAAAAACATTCAGTACTTC. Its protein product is CASSIGGGRARAKNIQYF.

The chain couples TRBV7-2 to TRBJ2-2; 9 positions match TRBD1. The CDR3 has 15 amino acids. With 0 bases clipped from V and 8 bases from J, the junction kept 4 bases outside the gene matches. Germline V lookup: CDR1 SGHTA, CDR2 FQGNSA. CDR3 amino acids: CASSLAQGARGELFF. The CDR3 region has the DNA TGTGCCAGCAGCTTAGCACAGGGGGCGCGGGGGGAGCTGTTTTTT.

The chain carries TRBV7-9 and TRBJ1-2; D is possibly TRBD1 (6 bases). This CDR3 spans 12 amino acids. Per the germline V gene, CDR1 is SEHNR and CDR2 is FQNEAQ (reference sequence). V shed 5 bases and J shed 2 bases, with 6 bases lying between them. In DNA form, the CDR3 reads TGTGCCAGCAGCGGACAGAACTATGGCTACACCTTC. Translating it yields CASSGQNYGYTF.